In this sample, the clone carrying this TCR beta chain turned up a few times. The antigen is unknown. The data derive from a study of post-analysis software for immune sequencing data. Points from the study as a whole: Under the F measure, samples that were prepared in one batch clustered strongly together. TRBV segments more frequent in patients than in controls numbered five and included TRBV5-6, TRBV5-1 and TRBV20-1.

The germline V gene has CDR1 MNHEY and CDR2 SVGAGI. After removal of 5 bases from V and 5 bases from J, the junction contained 6 bases not matched to a gene. This CDR3 is built from 14 residues. Prepared libraries of TCR beta cDNA carried unique molecular identifiers. Via MiXCR, TCRdb re-called the PCR reads, giving one row per CDR3 protein. The sample gives fewer than 850,000 distinct CDR3 sequences, less than 35% of which show up once; approximately 0.6% is in the top ten. The TCR originated in a girl aged 5 to 17 with multiple sclerosis. Input material: blood. This chain links TRBV6-5 with TRBJ2-7; 10 bases are shared with TRBD1. The CDR3 protein is CASSPPDRGDEQYF. DNA of the CDR3: TGTGCCAGCAGTCCCCCGGACAGGGGGGACGAGCAGTACTTC.